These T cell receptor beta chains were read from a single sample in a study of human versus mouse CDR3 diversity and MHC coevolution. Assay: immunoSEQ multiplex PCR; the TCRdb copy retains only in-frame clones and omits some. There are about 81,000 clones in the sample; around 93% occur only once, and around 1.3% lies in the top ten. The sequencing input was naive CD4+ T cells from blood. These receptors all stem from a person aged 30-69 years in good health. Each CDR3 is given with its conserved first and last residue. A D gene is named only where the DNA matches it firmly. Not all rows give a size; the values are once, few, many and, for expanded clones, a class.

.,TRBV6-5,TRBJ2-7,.,CASRPQGGHEQYF,TGTGCCAGCAGACCTCAGGGGGGCCACGAGCAGTACTTC
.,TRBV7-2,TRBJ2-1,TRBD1,CASSLGPGQGREQFF,TGTGCCAGCAGCTTAGGTCCGGGACAGGGCCGTGAGCAGTTCTTC
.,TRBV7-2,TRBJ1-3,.,CASSTAGSSGNTIYF,TGTGCCAGCAGCACCGCCGGGAGCTCTGGAAACACCATATATTTT
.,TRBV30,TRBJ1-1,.,CAWSVGQAMNTEAFF,TGTGCCTGGAGTGTGGGCCAGGCGATGAACACTGAAGCTTTCTTT
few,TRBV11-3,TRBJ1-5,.,CASSFHNNQPQHF,TGTGCCAGCAGCTTTCACAACAATCAGCCCCAGCATTTT
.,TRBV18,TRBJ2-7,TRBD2,CASSPTSGRYYEQYF,TGTGCCAGCTCACCTACTAGCGGGAGATACTACGAGCAGTACTTC
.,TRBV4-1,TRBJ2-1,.,CASSQGSGPGGNEQFF,TGCGCCAGCAGCCAGGGGAGCGGCCCCGGCGGCAATGAGCAGTTCTTC
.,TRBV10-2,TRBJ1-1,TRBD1,CASSESGTGTRAEAFF,TGCGCCAGCAGTGAGTCGGGGACAGGGACTAGGGCTGAAGCTTTCTTT
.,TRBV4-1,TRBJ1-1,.,CASSQVGRRGAFF,TGCGCCAGCAGCCAAGTGGGGAGGCGGGGGGCTTTCTTT
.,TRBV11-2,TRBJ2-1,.,CASSLDYIPPYNEQFF,TGTGCCAGCAGCCTGGACTACATCCCCCCCTACAATGAGCAGTTCTTC
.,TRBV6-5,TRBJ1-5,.,CASSYGGANNQPQHF,TGTGCCAGCAGTTACGGGGGGGCGAACAATCAGCCCCAGCATTTT
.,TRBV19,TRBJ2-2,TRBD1,CASSVIQGARSGELFF,TGTGCCAGTAGTGTGATACAGGGGGCGCGGTCCGGGGAGCTGTTTTTT
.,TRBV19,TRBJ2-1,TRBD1,CASTPTGGYNEQFF,TGTGCCAGTACCCCGACAGGGGGCTACAATGAGCAGTTCTTC
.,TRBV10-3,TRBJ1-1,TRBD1,CAISDRDSRNTEAFF,TGTGCCATCAGTGACCGGGACAGCCGGAACACTGAAGCTTTCTTT
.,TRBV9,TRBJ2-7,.,CASSVDSGPYEQYF,TGTGCCAGCAGCGTAGATAGCGGTCCCTACGAGCAGTACTTC
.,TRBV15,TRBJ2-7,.,CATSRELGSGYEQYF,TGTGCCACCAGCAGAGAGTTGGGTAGCGGCTACGAGCAGTACTTC
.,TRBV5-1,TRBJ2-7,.,CASSLQGSYEQYF,TGCGCCAGCAGCTTACAGGGATCCTACGAGCAGTACTTC
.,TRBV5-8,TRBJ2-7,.,CASSLDPLRGNRVYEQYF,TGTGCCAGCAGCTTGGACCCCTTGAGGGGGAATAGGGTTTACGAGCAGTACTTC
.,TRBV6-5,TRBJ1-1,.,CASSYIGGTEAFF,TGTGCCAGCAGTTATATAGGGGGAACTGAAGCTTTCTTT
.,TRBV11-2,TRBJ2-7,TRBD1,CASSLEGQGNEQYF,TGTGCCAGCAGCTTAGAGGGACAGGGGAACGAGCAGTACTTC
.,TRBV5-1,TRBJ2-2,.,CASGGTANTGELFF,TGCGCCAGTGGCGGGACAGCAAACACCGGGGAGCTGTTTTTT
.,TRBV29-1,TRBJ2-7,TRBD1,CSVVGQDPYEQYF,TGCAGCGTGGTAGGACAGGATCCCTACGAGCAGTACTTC
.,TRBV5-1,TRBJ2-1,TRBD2,CASSARPTSGSDEQFF,TGCGCCAGCAGCGCACGACCGACTAGCGGGAGTGATGAGCAGTTCTTC
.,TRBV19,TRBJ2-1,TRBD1,CASSHNTGGQLNEQFF,TGTGCCAGTAGTCATAATACAGGGGGACAGTTAAATGAGCAGTTCTTC
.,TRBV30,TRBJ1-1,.,CAWSAAGPSEAFF,TGTGCCTGGAGTGCGGCGGGACCTAGTGAAGCTTTCTTT
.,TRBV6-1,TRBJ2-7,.,CASSSPQETYEQYF,TGTGCCAGCAGCTCTCCACAGGAGACCTACGAGCAGTACTTC
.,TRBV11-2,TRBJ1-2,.,CASRKPGRGTNYGYTF,TGTGCCAGCAGGAAACCAGGCAGGGGCACTAACTATGGCTACACCTTC
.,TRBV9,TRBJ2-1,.,CASSVEGRSYNEQFF,TGTGCCAGCAGCGTAGAGGGGAGGTCCTACAATGAGCAGTTCTTC
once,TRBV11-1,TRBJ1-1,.,CASSLAGMNTEAFF,TGTGCCAGCAGCTTGGCAGGAATGAACACTGAAGCTTTCTTT
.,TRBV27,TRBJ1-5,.,CASGGSNQPQHF,TGTGCCAGTGGAGGAAGCAATCAGCCCCAGCATTTT
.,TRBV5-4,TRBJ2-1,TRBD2,CASSSTGLAYNEQFF,TGTGCCAGCAGCTCCACCGGACTAGCATACAATGAGCAGTTCTTC
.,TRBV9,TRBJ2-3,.,CASSVGGGRGTDTQYF,TGTGCCAGCAGCGTAGGGGGCGGAAGGGGCACAGATACGCAGTATTTT
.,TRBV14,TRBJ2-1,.,CASSREPGSYNEQFF,TGTGCCAGCAGCCGCGAGCCCGGCTCCTACAATGAGCAGTTCTTC
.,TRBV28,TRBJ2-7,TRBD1,CASSPPGTGPYEQYF,TGTGCCAGCAGTCCTCCCGGGACAGGGCCCTACGAGCAGTACTTC
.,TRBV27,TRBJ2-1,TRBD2,CASSSGLGPNEQFF,TGTGCCAGCAGTTCCGGACTAGGCCCGAATGAGCAGTTCTTC
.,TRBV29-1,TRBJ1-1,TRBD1,CSVQTGISEAFF,TGCAGCGTTCAGACAGGGATATCTGAAGCTTTCTTT
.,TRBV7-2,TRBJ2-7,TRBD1,CASSRQGQGTGFREQYF,TGTGCCAGCAGCCGTCAAGGGCAGGGGACAGGGTTTCGTGAGCAGTACTTC
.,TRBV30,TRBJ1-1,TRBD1,CAWSTGRQGDTEAFF,TGTGCCTGGAGTACGGGTCGGCAGGGGGACACTGAAGCTTTCTTT
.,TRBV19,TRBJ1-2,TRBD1,CASRDGSRTGGGYGYTF,TGTGCCAGTAGAGATGGTTCGAGGACAGGGGGTGGCTATGGCTACACCTTC
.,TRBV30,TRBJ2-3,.,CAWSGGNTQYF,TGTGCCTGGAGTGGAGGAAATACGCAGTATTTT
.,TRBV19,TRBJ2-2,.,CASSMRAGALSGELFF,TGTGCCAGTAGTATGCGAGCAGGGGCGCTTTCCGGGGAGCTGTTTTTT
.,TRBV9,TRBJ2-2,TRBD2,CASSVASGRASGELFF,TGTGCCAGCAGCGTAGCTAGCGGGAGGGCCAGCGGGGAGCTGTTTTTT
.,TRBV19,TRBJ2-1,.,CASSIRGGSVNEQFF,TGTGCCAGTAGTATTCGAGGGGGTAGCGTCAATGAGCAGTTCTTC
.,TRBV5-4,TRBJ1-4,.,CASSRDFNEKLFF,TGTGCCAGCAGCCGCGACTTTAATGAAAAACTGTTTTTT
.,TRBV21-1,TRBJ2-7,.,CASAGQGSEQYF,TGTGCCAGCGCCGGACAGGGGAGCGAGCAGTACTTC
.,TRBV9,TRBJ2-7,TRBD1,CASSNRQGAVYEQYF,TGTGCCAGCAGCAATCGACAGGGGGCTGTCTACGAGCAGTACTTC
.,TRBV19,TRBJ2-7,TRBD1,CASSTWTGEKQYF,TGTGCCAGTAGTACATGGACAGGGGAAAAGCAGTACTTC
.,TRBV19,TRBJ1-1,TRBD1,CASRIQGRDDTEAFF,TGTGCCAGTAGGATACAGGGGAGGGATGACACTGAAGCTTTCTTT